The text below deals with one T cell receptor (beta chain). The specificity of this receptor is unknown. Nothing much larger sits one base from this clone, and base qualities are not available. The data are from a study of blood T cells in healthy people across ages (dated by TCRdb to about 2015). Regarding the research as a whole: Template switching captured roughly one uniquely barcoded TCR beta cDNA molecule per two T cells in model experiments. Using the same blood draw, the study looked at two additional independent replicas of 1 million unique cDNA reads for two donors, one aged 18 to 30 and the other aged 80 or older. To avoid experimental bias, donors of different ages were spread randomly across the sequencing lanes. To track age-related changes in TCR beta repertoire diversity, the study relied on deep sequencing normalized with unique cDNA molecular identifiers. The donors were divided into four age groups: young (average roughly 15 years), middle-aged (about 40), aged (62) and long-lived (roughly 82).

From the cysteine through the phenylalanine, the CDR3 covers 14 amino acids. CDR3 DNA only is kept here, 42 bases in frame from base 1. V sheds 4 bases and J sheds 0 bases, leaving 9 bases between their ends. Taken from the germline V gene (reference sequence), the CDR1 and CDR2 loops are MNHEY and SMNVEV. Library prep was done by 5' RACE. TCRdb shows the sequencer as Illumina HiSeq 2500. A second PCR of roughly 6 to 12 cycles was run with a J-beta primer mix and a sample-barcoded 5' primer. A unique molecular identifier was introduced onto each TCR beta cDNA molecule by a template-switch 5' adaptor carrying 12 random nucleotides. At least 2.5 million CDR3-containing paired-end reads were obtained from each sample. The Mint cDNA synthesis kit, primed by a TRBC-specific oligonucleotide, was used to synthesize first-strand cDNA from all RNA. All cDNA was treated with uracil-DNA glycosylase and then went through a first 18-cycle PCR with the universal primers M1SS and BC2_uni_R. Per the source publication's procedure: Normalization of each sample was performed by random selection of 1 million high-quality reads, each carrying a distinct molecular identifier. Instead of being binned into consensus sequences, reads with shared molecular identifiers were discarded. MiTCR, with a Q25 quality threshold and the strictest error-elimination algorithm, was used for CDR3 identification, clonotype clustering and error correction. A nonparametric unseen species model using Euler transformation provided a lower-bound estimate of total TCR beta diversity. The raw public reads went through TCRdb reprocessing: fastp at Q25, MiXCR clone calling, in-frame beta chains kept. Each entry merges the rows of one CDR3 protein and shows their most common DNA and genes. These V and J calls rely on TCRdb rather than the paper's analysis. The sample table shows 1.5 million or so distinct CDR3 sequences, and around 42% are seen once. The leading ten clones occupy roughly 7.7% of the sample.

The donors were some 36 Caucasian individuals from Russia, aged roughly 6 to 90 years, who were systemically healthy. Each donor gave 8.5 to 10 milliliters of peripheral blood, collected into EDTA-treated Vacutainer tubes. PBMCs were isolated by Ficoll-Paque density-gradient centrifugation, with at least 7 million obtained per sample. Trizol reagent was used to extract total RNA from PBMCs, with at least 5 micrograms per sample. For every donor, flow cytometry on a PBMC aliquot measured the percentage of naive CD45RAhigh/CD27high T cells. Overall study outcomes, separate from this receptor: A strong correlation was found between observed TCR beta diversity and the percentage of naive T cells measured by flow cytometry. Compared with the aged group, more naive CD4+ T cells, fewer expanded clones and increased TCR diversity were shown by the long-lived group, suggesting age selection. Estimates of total diversity based on one million sequenced T cells were regarded as lower bounds and as underestimates. Conclusive comparison of naive and antigen-experienced compartments was prevented by the profiling of bulk unsorted PBMCs. As age increased, observed TCR beta diversity per million T cells dropped in a roughly linear way, and a significant reduction was already evident by age around 41. The CMV infection status of donors was not known, potentially confounding age-related changes in expanded clonotypes.

Sequencing used blood. The clonotype originates from a young woman in good health. Recombination connected TRBV27 to TRBJ2-5; the D segment cannot be called with confidence. The DNA is TGTGCCAGCAGTTACTACAGCAACCAAGAGACCCAGTACTTC. Its translation is CASSYYSNQETQYF.